This TCR beta chain is from a study of blood T cell repertoires in COVID-19. The CDR3 is made up of 12 amino acids. The V gene lost 6 bases and the J gene lost 5 bases, with 10 bases spanning the gap. The germline gives CDR1 KGHSH, CDR2 LQKENI. Using immunoSEQ multiplex PCR, the repertoire was profiled, and TCRdb retains in-frame clones only, with some absent. The top ten hold about 2% of the sample, which has just over 35,000 clones, about 88% seen once. The sequencing sample was made of peripheral blood. This chain links TRBV18 with TRBJ2-5; tentative D call: TRBD1 (5 bases). This clonotype was obtained from a human donor in a cohort sampled during active COVID-19. CDR3 loop: CASSQGRETQYF. In DNA, the CDR3 is TGTGCCAGCTCCCAGGGCCGGGAGACCCAGTACTTC.